Shown below are 32 T cell receptor beta chains from a single sample sequenced in a study of prognosis after radiotherapy for stage I lung cancer. Two-round multiplex PCR, the amplification method, yielded TCR beta CDR3 from genomic DNA. The authors ran first-round PCR with primers specific to each TRBV and TRBJ gene. A single record per CDR3 protein comes from TCRdb applying MiXCR to the multiplex PCR reads. This table has 15,000 to 20,000 distinct CDR3 sequences, around two fifths appearing once. Sequencing was performed on PBMCs, taken before or after stereotactic body radiation therapy (not recorded which). These receptors all stem from a donor over 45 with non-small cell lung cancer.

The chain employs TRBV30 and TRBJ1-4, with 9 nucleotides matching TRBD1. The germline gives CDR1 GTSNPN, CDR2 SVGIG (reference sequence). The CDR3 runs to 14 residues. After removal of 0 bases from V and 6 bases from J, the junction contained 2 bases not matched to a gene. The CDR3 nucleotides read TGTGCCTGGAGTGTGGGGACAGGGTATGAAAAACTGTTTTTT. Translation: CAWSVGTGYEKLFF.

This clonotype is medium-sized (0.01 to 0.1%) by share. The rearrangement uses TRBV6-1 and TRBJ2-3; the D gene is possibly TRBD1 (6 bases). The CDR3 extends over 12 amino acids. V lost 2 bases, J lost 6 bases, and 6 bases lay in between. Germline CDR1 is MNHNS and CDR2 is SASEGT. In nucleotides, the CDR3 is TGTGCCAGCAGTGAACAGGGGGATACGCAGTATTTT. Protein sequence: CASSEQGDTQYF.

This clonotype was detected ten times or more. The chain couples TRBV28 to TRBJ2-1; D gene uncertain. This CDR3 is 14 amino acids long. Trimming stripped 3 bases from V and 0 bases from J, with 6 bases between. Germline values: CDR1 MDHEN, CDR2 SYDVKM. As DNA, the CDR3 is TGTGCCAGCAGTTTCTCTAACTCCTACAATGAGCAGTTCTTC. Encoded protein: CASSFSNSYNEQFF.

This clonotype showed up just a few times. The chain uses TRBV20-1 and TRBJ1-1; D possibly corresponds to TRBD1 (5 bases). Germline CDR1 is DFQATT and CDR2 is SNEGSKA (reference sequence). Trimming took 1 base from V and 0 from J, leaving 18 bases between them. The CDR3 is 17 residues long. The CDR3 loop is CSARGDRDGEMNTEAFF. In DNA, the CDR3 is TGCAGTGCTAGAGGGGACCGGGACGGGGAAATGAACACTGAAGCTTTCTTT.

The sample holds many counts of this clonotype. The rearrangement joins TRBV5-4 to TRBJ2-2; D is uncertain. V lost 7 bases and J 0 bases, leaving 7 bases between the germline ends. The germline gives CDR1 SGHNT, CDR2 YYREEE (reference sequence). The CDR3 has 13 amino acids. The CDR3 DNA is TGTGCCAGCCGCCAGGCGAACACCGGGGAGCTGTTTTTT. It encodes CASRQANTGELFF.

Many counts were recorded for this clonotype. This chain uses TRBV7-2 with TRBJ1-6; TRBD1 agrees at 10 bases. With V trimmed by 5 bases and J by 7 bases, 2 bases remained unmatched. The CDR3 loop spans 14 amino acids. Germline V gene lookup returns CDR1 SGHTA and CDR2 FQGNSA. CDR3 bases: TGTGCCAGCAGCCGGGACAGGGGAAATTCACCCCTCCACTTT. This encodes CASSRDRGNSPLHF.

The genes are TRBV12-3 or TRBV12-4 and TRBJ1-3, with a possible D match to TRBD1 (6 bases). CDR3 length equals 13 residues. The CDR3 bases are TGTTCCACCCTCCGAGGGGGGTTGTACACCATATATTTT. Translation gives CSTLRGGLYTIYF.

The chain couples TRBV6-2 or TRBV6-3 to TRBJ1-5, with 7 bases that match TRBD1. Unmatched junction bases numbered 6, after V lost 6 bases and J lost 1 base. CDR1 is MNHEY and CDR2 is SVGEGT in the germline V gene. The CDR3 runs 15 residues. The CDR3, as DNA: TGTGCCAGCAGCTCGCAGGGGGAGAGCAATCAGCCCCAGCATTTT. It yields the protein CASSSQGESNQPQHF.

The V call is TRBV6-5, the J call TRBJ2-1, with 9 bases lining up with TRBD1. The germline CDR1 and CDR2 sequences are MNHEY and SVGAGI. Trimming cost V 2 bases and J 9 bases; bases outside gene matches: 5. CDR3 length equals 14 residues. In DNA form, the CDR3 reads TGTGCCAGCAGTTACCCACGACAGGGGGGTGAGCAGTTCTTC. This gives the protein CASSYPRQGGEQFF.

In this sample, this clonotype turned up many times. This sequence joins TRBV7-2 and TRBJ2-7; D not resolved. The CDR3 sequence is 12 residues long. Trimming removed 2 bases at V and 1 base at J, with 3 bases between. CDR1 is SGHTA and CDR2 is FQGNSA in the germline V gene. CDR3 residues: CASSLQSYEQYF. The CDR3 DNA is TGTGCCAGCAGCTTACAGTCCTACGAGCAGTACTTC.

This clonotype was detected ten times or more. This rearrangement joins TRBV28 to TRBJ1-1; D not resolved. CDR3 length: 16 residues. V shed 3 bases and J shed 4 bases, with 18 bases lying between them. Germline-derived CDR1 and CDR2 are MDHEN and SYDVKM. The CDR3: CASSFPSRSRSTEAFF. The CDR3 DNA reads TGTGCCAGCAGTTTCCCAAGTAGGAGCCGTAGCACTGAAGCTTTCTTT.

This clonotype has just a few counts. The chain carries TRBV6-5 and TRBJ2-3; TRBD2 agrees at 10 bases. The CDR3 covers 15 residues. Germline V CDR1 and CDR2: MNHEY, SVGAGI. V dropped 3 bases and J dropped 5; count of bases not matched to a gene: 5. The CDR3 sequence: CASSYLAGAGDTQYF. CDR3 in DNA: TGTGCCAGCAGTTATCTAGCGGGAGCGGGAGATACGCAGTATTTT.

This clonotype was recorded at least ten times. The J gene is TRBJ1-1, the V gene TRBV28; D is uncertain. The CDR3 has 13 residues. Trimming removed 5 bases from V and 0 bases from J, with 7 bases in between. Germline lookup yields CDR1 MDHEN and CDR2 SYDVKM. Here the CDR3 reads CASSVGMNTEAFF. The CDR3 DNA reads TGTGCCAGCAGTGTGGGGATGAACACTGAAGCTTTCTTT. Full variable domain (missing parts from reference TRBV28 and TRBJ1-1): DVKVTQSSRYLVKRTGEKVFLECVQDMDHENMFWYRQDPGLGLRLIYFSYDVKMKEKGDIPEGYSVSREKKERFSLILESASTNQTSMYLCASSVGMNTEAFFGQGTRLTVV.

On this clonotype itself: Since no conserved phenylalanine or tryptophan closes the CDR3, a read error is the likely cause. The chain's CDR3 is CASNTAQSPLYGYTS. The CDR3 DNA follows: TGTGCCAGTAACACCGCACAATCACCCCTCTATGGCTACACCTCC. V usage is TRBV19 and J usage is TRBJ1-2; no clear D gene. This CDR3 has 15 amino acids. Trimming pared 7 bases from V and 4 bases from J, leaving 19 bases between. The germline CDR1 and CDR2 sequences are LNHDA and SQIVND (reference sequence).

This clonotype was counted at least ten times. V usage is TRBV5-1 and J usage is TRBJ2-1; D possibly corresponds to TRBD2 (6 bases). Germline V lookup: CDR1 SGHRS, CDR2 YFSETQ. CDR3 length: 17 amino acids. The V and J ends lost 4 bases and 0 bases respectively, with 17 bases between them. CDR3 in amino acids: CASSPGTLTSSYNEQFF. For the CDR3, the DNA is TGCGCCAGCAGCCCCGGGACTTTAACAAGCTCCTACAATGAGCAGTTCTTC.

The gene calls are TRBV27 and TRBJ1-1; a possible D gene is TRBD1 (6 bases). Trimming removed 5 bases from V and 6 bases from J, with 19 bases in between. Germline V gene sequence: CDR1 MNHEY, CDR2 SMNVEV (reference sequence). This CDR3 has 15 amino acids. The CDR3 DNA is TGTGCCAGCAGTGAAGGTGGGGGGCGCGGACCTGAAGCTTTCTTT. As protein: CASSEGGGRGPEAFF.

This clonotype rates as medium-sized. The chain joins TRBV12-3 or TRBV12-4 to TRBJ1-2; 10 bases fit TRBD1. This CDR3 spans 17 amino acids. After removal of 4 bases from V and 3 bases from J, the junction contained 11 bases not matched to a gene. Here the CDR3 reads CASSSGQGVGADYGYTF. The CDR3 DNA follows: TGTGCCAGCAGTTCAGGACAGGGGGTAGGGGCTGACTATGGCTACACCTTC.

The table lists this clonotype with a few counts. V gene TRBV2 combines with J gene TRBJ2-2, with D perhaps TRBD2 (6 bases). CDR1 SNHLY and CDR2 FYNNEI come from the germline V gene. V gave up 5 bases and J gave up 4 bases, with 14 bases separating them. The CDR3 totals 15 residues. This chain's CDR3 is CASSIAVAATGELFF. CDR3 in DNA: TGTGCCAGCAGTATAGCGGTAGCCGCCACCGGGGAGCTGTTTTTT.

By proportion, this clonotype is medium-sized. The V and J genes are TRBV19 and TRBJ2-7; 7 bases match TRBD2. The germline V gene encodes CDR1 LNHDA and CDR2 SQIVND (reference sequence). V shed 3 bases and J 6 bases; nucleotides not matched to a gene: 8. CDR3 size: 14 residues. Here the CDR3 DNA reads TGTGCCAGTAGTATCAGCGGGATCTCTTCCGAGCAGTACTTC. Protein product: CASSISGISSEQYF.

As for this clonotype: Its ends do not fully match the called genes, so a read error is possible. The J gene is TRBJ2-1, the V gene TRBV6-2 or TRBV6-3, with D tentatively TRBD2 (7 bases). The CDR3 totals 14 residues. Germline CDR1 and CDR2: MNHEY and SVGEGT. DNA of the CDR3: TGTGCCAGCAGATCAAGGGGGGGTCAGAATGAGCATTTCTTC. Amino acids: CASRSRGGQNEHFF.

This clonotype was counted ten times or more. Possible read error: a much larger clone is one base away. The CDR3 does not end in the conserved phenylalanine or tryptophan, so this is likely a read error. V is TRBV6-1 and J is TRBJ1-5; D is uncertain. Trimming pared 3 bases from V and 5 bases from J, leaving 5 bases between. Germline V gene data show CDR1 as MNHNS and CDR2 as SASEGT. This CDR3 comprises 12 residues. The CDR3 reads CASSDGDQPQHS. The CDR3 DNA follows: TGTGCCAGCAGTGACGGAGATCAGCCCCAGCATTCT.

In its sample, this clonotype was seen many times. The rearrangement joins TRBV7-8 to TRBJ2-7, with D unclear. Germline loops: CDR1 SGHVS, CDR2 FQNEAQ. V lost 5 bases and J lost 4, with 9 bases in between. This CDR3 is built from 12 residues. The CDR3 protein is CASSRNGYEQYF. CDR3 nucleotide sequence: TGTGCCAGCAGCCGAAACGGGTACGAGCAGTACTTC.

The chain links TRBV6-9 to TRBJ1-2, with D maybe TRBD1 (6 bases). Germline CDR1 and CDR2: MNHGY and SVAAGI. CDR3 length: 17 amino acids. V lost 7 bases and J lost 7, with 28 bases in between. As DNA, the CDR3 is TGTGCCAGCATTTACTCTGAGTGGGGCAGGGGTCTCTTTGGCTACACCTTC. It yields the protein CASIYSEWGRGLFGYTF.

As concerns this clonotype: One base separates it from a far larger clone, so it is likely a read error. The chain has TRBV6-4 and TRBJ1-6; no reliable D call. CDR1 and CDR2 from the germline V gene are MRHNA and SNTAGT. V was cut by 6 bases and J by 0 bases, with 15 bases left in between. The length of the CDR3 is 17 residues. The DNA for the CDR3 is TGTGCCAGCAGGAACAACATGAACCCCTCCTATAATTCACCCCTCCACTTT. Residues: CASRNNMNPSYNSPLHF.

The gene calls are TRBV6-2 or TRBV6-3 and TRBJ2-7; 9 bases align to TRBD2. The CDR3 spans 13 residues. Germline V CDR1 and CDR2: MNHEY, SVGEGT. The trim removed 6 bases at V and 7 bases at J, leaving 7 bases unmatched. The CDR3 reads CASRRGLAGEQYF. CDR3 bases: TGTGCCAGCAGAAGGGGACTAGCTGGGGAGCAGTACTTC.

This clonotype was detected many times. Here the CDR3 DNA reads TGTGCCAGCATAGGGTTCGGGCGGGGAGGAGAGACCCAGTACTTC. Its protein product is CASIGFGRGGETQYF. V usage is TRBV2 and J usage is TRBJ2-5; D may be TRBD2 (6 bases). The V and J ends lost 7 bases and 4 bases respectively, with 19 bases between them. The CDR3 covers 15 residues. Germline CDR1 and CDR2: SNHLY and FYNNEI.

This sequence joins TRBV20-1 and TRBJ2-7; D may be TRBD1 (5 bases). The V end was cut by 0 bases, the J end by 4 bases, with 10 bases between. The germline V gene has CDR1 DFQATT and CDR2 SNEGSKA (reference sequence). There are 13 residues in the CDR3. Here the CDR3 DNA reads TGCAGTGCTAGAGAACCAGACAGTTACGAGCAGTACTTC. Translation: CSAREPDSYEQYF.

Judged by abundance, this clonotype is medium-sized. The gene calls are TRBV28 and TRBJ1-3, with a tentative D call TRBD1 (5 bases). Per the germline V gene, CDR1 is MDHEN and CDR2 is SYDVKM. V shed 4 bases and J shed 0 bases, with 7 bases lying between them. There are 14 residues in the CDR3. The CDR3, as DNA: TGTGCCAGCAGTTCAGGGAGCTCTGGAAACACCATATATTTT. Residues: CASSSGSSGNTIYF.

The chain carries TRBV11-2 and TRBJ1-2, with no clear D. This CDR3 is built from 13 residues. Per germline, CDR1 SGHAT and CDR2 FQNNGV. The V gene lost 0 bases and the J gene lost 4 bases, with 6 bases spanning the gap. DNA for the CDR3: TGTGCCAGCAGCTTAGATCGTCGCTATGGCTACACCTTC. This encodes CASSLDRRYGYTF. Supplemented by reference TRBV11-2 and TRBJ1-2, the full variable domain reads EAGVAQSPRYKIIEKRQSVAFWCNPISGHATLYWYQQILGQGPKLLIQFQNNGVVDDSQLPKDRFSAERLKGVDSTLKIQPAKLEDSAVYLCASSLDRRYGYTFGSGTRLTVV.

The chain is built from TRBV6-2 or TRBV6-3 and TRBJ2-6; weak D call: TRBD1 (6 bases). CDR3 size: 15 residues. Germline values: CDR1 MNHEY, CDR2 SVGEGT. The V and J ends lost 5 bases and 0 bases respectively, with 8 bases between them. The CDR3 loop is CASSHRVSGANVLTF. CDR3 sequence (DNA): TGTGCCAGCAGTCACAGGGTCTCTGGGGCCAACGTCCTGACTTTC.

This chain links TRBV10-2 with TRBJ1-2; 7 bases fit TRBD1. The CDR3 length is 14 residues. Germline values: CDR1 WSHSY, CDR2 SAAADI. V lost 2 bases and J lost 5; bases outside the gene matches: 5. The CDR3 is CASSEIAQGYGYTF. The CDR3 DNA reads TGCGCCAGCAGTGAGATAGCACAGGGGTATGGCTACACCTTC.

The rearrangement joins TRBV12-3 or TRBV12-4 to TRBJ2-1; D perhaps matches TRBD1 (6 bases). Trimming stripped 3 bases from V and 7 bases from J, with 16 bases between. CDR3 length: 15 amino acids. This CDR3 is CASSFVVGGLNEQFF. Here the CDR3 DNA reads TGTGCCAGCAGTTTTGTGGTAGGGGGATTAAATGAGCAGTTCTTC.